Presented here are 26 T cell receptor beta chains from one specimen sequenced in a study of blood T cell repertoires in COVID-19. The data were produced by immunoSEQ multiplex PCR, yet TCRdb's version contains in-frame clones alone and is incomplete. The data show 250,000 to 350,000 clones, approximately 90% seen once. The sequenced material came from peripheral blood. These receptors originate from a woman aged 30 to 39 with active or convalescent COVID-19.

This clone has just one count. The V gene is TRBV27, the J gene TRBJ2-5; 11 bases are a match to TRBD1. Trimming cost V 5 bases and J 5 bases; bases outside gene matches: 10. The germline gives CDR1 MNHEY, CDR2 SMNVEV (reference sequence). The CDR3 extends over 16 amino acids. The CDR3 region has the DNA TGTGCCAGCAGTACCCGTCCCGGGACAGGGGGGGAGACCCAGTACTTC. The encoded protein is CASSTRPGTGGETQYF.

The rearrangement uses TRBV7-9 and TRBJ2-3; TRBD2 matches 7 bases. The germline V gene encodes CDR1 SEHNR and CDR2 FQNEAQ (reference sequence). CDR3 length: 15 residues. The V segment lost 5 bases and the J segment 5 bases; nucleotides outside the gene matches: 10. The CDR3: CASSRLGGGRDTQYF. DNA of the CDR3: TGTGCCAGCAGCCGACTTGGCGGGGGTAGAGATACGCAGTATTTT.

The chain links TRBV19 to TRBJ1-3; 7 nucleotides line up with TRBD1. CDR1 LNHDA and CDR2 SQIVND come from the germline V gene (reference sequence). There are 13 residues in the CDR3. J gave up 7 bases and V 5 bases, and 5 bases lay outside the gene matches. CDR3 in DNA: TGTGCCAGTAGTGCCTCACAGGGGAACACCATATATTTT. Amino acids: CASSASQGNTIYF.

The V and J genes are TRBV21-1 and TRBJ2-7; TRBD2, the table's D call, was not compared with the DNA. TRBV21-1 is classified as a pseudogene. The CDR3 runs to 18 residues. CDR3 amino acids: CASSKETSREEVNYEQYF. The DNA of the CDR3 is TGTGCCAGCAGCAAAGAGACTTCGAGGGAGGAAGTTAACTACGAGCAGTACTTC.

The chain uses TRBV6-5 and TRBJ1-5, with 8 bases that match TRBD1. The trim removed 7 bases at V and 1 base at J, leaving 3 bases unmatched. Germline CDR1 MNHEY, CDR2 SVGAGI. This CDR3 region has 14 residues. CDR3 amino acids: CASKAGGSNQPQHF. The DNA of the CDR3 is TGTGCCAGCAAAGCAGGGGGCAGCAATCAGCCCCAGCATTTT.

This clone was seen once. V usage is TRBV5-8 and J usage is TRBJ2-3; perhaps TRBD2 as D (7 bases). The CDR3 length is 16 residues. The germline V gene has CDR1 SGHTS and CDR2 YDEGEE. The V end was cut by 3 bases, the J end by 0 bases, with 14 bases between. The CDR3, as DNA: TGTGCCAGCAGCTGGCGGGGGCCTACTAGCACAGATACGCAGTATTTT. This translates into CASSWRGPTSTDTQYF.

This clone was counted once. This chain joins TRBV7-9 and TRBJ1-1, with 7 positions matching TRBD1. The germline V gene has CDR1 SEHNR and CDR2 FQNEAQ (reference sequence). With 4 bases clipped from V and 7 bases from J, the junction kept 3 bases outside the gene matches. This CDR3 region has 12 residues. In nucleotides, the CDR3 is TGTGCCAGCAGCTCCCAGGGGGGTGAAGCTTTCTTT. It is translated as CASSSQGGEAFF.

The J gene is TRBJ1-5, the V gene TRBV12-3 or TRBV12-4; a possible D gene is TRBD1 (6 bases). Trimming pared 5 bases from V and 4 bases from J, leaving 9 bases between. This CDR3 contains 13 residues. The CDR3: CASSTTGNQPQHF. In DNA form, the CDR3 reads TGTGCCAGCAGTACGACAGGAAATCAGCCCCAGCATTTT.

This clone was detected a few times. The chain uses TRBV5-5 and TRBJ2-1; a possible D gene is TRBD1 (6 bases). V lost 2 bases, J lost 6 bases, and 15 bases lay in between. The germline V gene has CDR1 SGHKS and CDR2 YYEKEE (reference sequence). The CDR3 has 15 residues. The CDR3 DNA follows: TGTGCCAGCAGCTTTACCGGGACAAAATTCAATGAGCAGTTCTTC. Residues: CASSFTGTKFNEQFF.

This chain connects TRBV19 to TRBJ1-2, with unresolved D. This CDR3 has 13 amino acids. Germline-derived CDR1 and CDR2 are LNHDA and SQIVND (reference sequence). Trimming took 4 bases from V and 4 from J, leaving 10 bases between them. This CDR3 reads CASSTPPLYGYTF. CDR3 DNA sequence: TGTGCCAGTAGTACCCCCCCTCTCTATGGCTACACCTTC.

This sequence joins TRBV3-1 (or the pseudogene TRBV3-2) and TRBJ1-2; 7 bases align to TRBD1. The J segment lost 6 bases and the V segment lost 0 bases, leaving 4 bases of the junction unmatched. Per the germline V gene, CDR1 is LGHDT and CDR2 is YNNKEL (reference sequence). The CDR3 runs to 14 residues. The CDR3 nucleotides are TGTGCCAGCAGCCAAGATGAGGGGGCAGATGGCTACACCTTC. It translates to CASSQDEGADGYTF.

The chain employs TRBV6-6 and TRBJ1-5; 11 nucleotides agree with TRBD1. CDR3 length: 16 amino acids. Trimming at V came to 5 bases and at J to 2 bases, leaving 5 bases not matched to a gene. Per germline, CDR1 MNHNY and CDR2 SVGAGI (reference sequence). The CDR3 region is CASSRGQGAGNQPQHF. CDR3 sequence (DNA): TGTGCCAGCAGTCGTGGACAGGGGGCAGGCAATCAGCCCCAGCATTTT.

V and J are TRBV5-4 and TRBJ2-7; D may be TRBD2 (6 bases). The CDR3 sequence is 12 residues long. Germline CDR1 is SGHNT and CDR2 is YYREEE (reference sequence). The V gene lost 4 bases and the J gene lost 2 bases, with 7 bases spanning the gap. Here the CDR3 DNA reads TGTGCCAGCAGCCGGGGGACCTACGAGCAGTACTTC. It specifies CASSRGTYEQYF.

This chain connects TRBV12-2 to TRBJ2-7; the table's D call, TRBD1, has no DNA check behind it. TRBV12-2 has pseudogene status. The CDR3 consists of 15 residues. The CDR3 is CASRLAGGGQYEQYF. The CDR3 nucleotides read TGTGCAAGTCGCTTAGCGGGTGGGGGACAATACGAGCAGTACTTC.

This clone was counted once. J is TRBJ1-2 and V is TRBV24-1; TRBD1 matches at 7 bases. With V trimmed by 3 bases and J by 8 bases, 20 bases remained unmatched. Germline-derived CDR1 and CDR2 are KGHDR and SFDVKD. The CDR3 has 18 residues. CDR3 in amino acids: CATSDPLGTGATFWGYTF. Written as DNA, the CDR3 is TGTGCCACCAGTGATCCCCTAGGTACAGGGGCTACGTTCTGGGGCTACACCTTC.

The chain carries TRBV6-4 and TRBJ2-5, with D possibly TRBD1 on 5 matching bases. CDR3 length: 13 amino acids. The germline V and J ends were trimmed by 6 bases and 2 bases, with 10 bases remaining between them. Germline CDR1 MRHNA, CDR2 SNTAGT. The CDR3 here is CASSLNRQETQYF. The CDR3 DNA follows: TGTGCCAGCAGCTTAAACAGGCAAGAGACCCAGTACTTC.

This chain uses TRBV18 with TRBJ1-4; TRBD1 might be the D (5 bases). Trimming pared 3 bases from V and 0 bases from J, leaving 14 bases between. Germline-derived CDR1 and CDR2 are KGHSH and LQKENI. The CDR3 extends over 17 amino acids. As DNA, the CDR3 is TGTGCCAGCTCACCGCCCCAATTGACAGCAACTAATGAAAAACTGTTTTTT. Amino acids: CASSPPQLTATNEKLFF.

The chain carries TRBV4-3 and TRBJ2-4, with D hard to call. The CDR3 is 15 amino acids. Germline values: CDR1 LGHNA, CDR2 YSLEER. Deletions cut 3 bases from V and 3 bases from J, with 12 bases between. The CDR3 coding sequence is TGCGCCAGCAGCCAGGCCCATAGAGGCAAAAACATTCAGTACTTC. It yields the protein CASSQAHRGKNIQYF.

V is TRBV27 and J is TRBJ1-4, with 11 bases identical to TRBD1. V lost 8 bases and J lost 8; bases outside the gene matches: 22. CDR3 length: 19 residues. CDR1 and CDR2 from the germline V gene are MNHEY and SMNVEV (reference sequence). The CDR3 spells CASGFPGTGGARVLEKLFF. CDR3 DNA sequence: TGTGCCAGCGGATTTCCCGGGACAGGGGGTGCCCGGGTGTTGGAAAAACTGTTTTTT.

V gene TRBV10-3 combines with J gene TRBJ1-6; D may be TRBD1 (5 bases). This CDR3 has 15 residues. Germline V gene data show CDR1 as ENHRY and CDR2 as SYGVKD. V was pared by 4 bases and J by 6 bases, with 13 bases between. DNA of the CDR3: TGTGCCATCAGTGGACAAAGACAGATTAATTCACCCCTCCACTTT. Translation: CAISGQRQINSPLHF.

This sequence joins TRBV29-1 and TRBJ1-2; possibly TRBD1 for D (6 bases). From germline, CDR1 is SQVTM and CDR2 ANQGSEA. The CDR3 is made up of 13 amino acids. V lost 4 bases and J 8 bases, leaving 17 bases between the germline ends. CDR3 DNA sequence: TGCAGCGTTGTCCGGGACACCCTAGGGGGCTACACCTTC. This gives the protein CSVVRDTLGGYTF. The complete variable domain, with remaining parts taken from reference TRBV29-1 and TRBJ1-2, reads SAVISQKPSRDICQRGTSLTIQCQVDSQVTMMFWYRQQPGQSLTLIATANQGSEATYESGFVIDKFPISRPNLTFSTLTVSNMSPEDSSIYLCSVVRDTLGGYTFGSGTRLTVV.

The chain joins TRBV7-2 to TRBJ1-2; perhaps TRBD1 as D (6 bases). The V gene's germline CDR1 is SGHTA and CDR2 FQGNSA. The V end lost 3 bases, the J end lost 0 bases, and 14 bases lay between the germline ends. This CDR3 has 16 residues. The CDR3 sequence: CASSLYGQITNYGYTF. The CDR3 DNA is TGTGCCAGCAGCTTGTATGGACAGATAACTAACTATGGCTACACCTTC.

The chain links TRBV4-3 to TRBJ2-3; 15 positions match TRBD2. J gave up 3 bases and V 4 bases, and 14 bases lay outside the gene matches. There are 20 residues in the CDR3. Germline CDR1 is LGHNA and CDR2 is YSLEER. In DNA form, the CDR3 reads TGCGCCAGCAGCCCGCTCTTGCCCGGGACTAGCGGGGGGAGGACAGATACGCAGTATTTT. Translated, it gives CASSPLLPGTSGGRTDTQYF.

Of note for this clone: The junction does not match germline at one end; this may be a read error. V is TRBV29-1 and J is TRBJ2-1, with TRBD2 matching over 7 bases. Germline V gene data show CDR1 as SQVTM and CDR2 as ANQGSEA. This CDR3 region has 11 residues. CDR3 nucleotides: TGCAGCGTGCCAAGCCGGGGACGGGAGGTCTTC. It encodes CSVPSRGREVF.

The chain has TRBV12-5 and TRBJ1-1; D may be TRBD1 (5 bases). This CDR3 has 14 residues. Germline lookup yields CDR1 LGHNT and CDR2 FRNRAP. The V end was cut by 7 bases, the J end by 3 bases, with 15 bases between. CDR3 amino acids: CASAPDTWDTEAFF. Here the CDR3 DNA reads TGTGCTAGTGCGCCGGACACTTGGGACACTGAAGCTTTCTTT.

This clone has only one observation. The gene calls are TRBV6-5 and TRBJ2-7; a possible D gene is TRBD2 (5 bases). Germline assignment: CDR1 MNHEY and CDR2 SVGAGI. Trimming removed 2 bases from V and 2 bases from J, with 13 bases in between. This CDR3 contains 15 residues. The CDR3 DNA follows: TGTGCCAGCAGTTACGGAGGAAGAGAGACCTACGAGCAGTACTTC. Translated: CASSYGGRETYEQYF.